This is a list of T cell receptor beta chains from one sample in a study of blood T cell repertoires in COVID-19. Using immunoSEQ multiplex PCR, the repertoire was profiled, and TCRdb retains in-frame clones only, with some absent. The sample has tens of thousands of clones, more than 75% seen once. Sequences were obtained from peripheral blood. The source is a woman aged 55-69 years with COVID-19, enrolled during active disease. CDR3s include the opening cysteine and the closing phenylalanine or tryptophan. Fields, in order: clone size, J gene, D gene, V gene, CDR3 DNA, CDR3 protein. D genes are given only for firm matches. Clone size, where shown, is once, few, many, or a class for clones that have expanded.

.,TRBJ1-2,.,TRBV30,TGTGCCTGGAGTGGAACAGTGGATGGCTACACCTTC,CAWSGTVDGYTF
.,TRBJ2-1,TRBD2,TRBV6-5,TGTGCCAGCAGGACGACTAGCGGAATATACAATGAGCAGTTCTTC,CASRTTSGIYNEQFF
.,TRBJ2-3,TRBD1,TRBV29-1,TGCAGCGTTGAAGAGACAGGGTATTATTTT,CSVEETGYYF
.,TRBJ1-2,.,TRBV28,TGTGCCAGCAGCTCTGGGGGCAGAGCTAACTATGGCTACACCTTC,CASSSGGRANYGYTF
once,TRBJ2-3,TRBD2,TRBV7-8,TGTGCCAGCAGCTCCTGGACTAGCGGGAGAGTAGATACGCAGTATTTT,CASSSWTSGRVDTQYF
.,TRBJ1-2,.,TRBV21-1,TGTGCCAGCATGTTCCCCCCGGGACAGATCGGTCGGGGCTACACCTTC,CASMFPPGQIGRGYTF
.,TRBJ2-7,.,TRBV28,TGTGCCAGCAGTTTAACGACTACGCTGAGCTCCTACGAGCAGTACTTC,CASSLTTTLSSYEQYF
.,TRBJ1-5,.,TRBV19,TGTGCCAGTAGTCCGCGGGACCGAAATCAGCCCCAGCATTTT,CASSPRDRNQPQHF
.,TRBJ1-6,.,TRBV11-2,TGTGCCAGCAGCTCTCGAGTGTGGGGCCATAATTCACCCCTCCACTTT,CASSSRVWGHNSPLHF
.,TRBJ1-5,.,TRBV19,TGTGCCAGTAGTATATCGTACCCGCCAAGACTCTCGGTCAATCAGCCCCAGCATTTT,CASSISYPPRLSVNQPQHF
.,TRBJ2-3,.,TRBV27,TGTGCCAGCAGTTTCCGGCGGAGGAGACAAGATACGCAGTATTTT,CASSFRRRRQDTQYF
.,TRBJ1-2,.,TRBV19,TGTGCCAGTAGTTTAAGTACGACAGGTAGTTATGGCTACACCTTC,CASSLSTTGSYGYTF
once,TRBJ1-1,TRBD1,TRBV2,TGTGCCAGCAGGGACAGGGCCAACACTGAAGCTTTCTTT,CASRDRANTEAFF
.,TRBJ1-1,.,TRBV19,TGTGCCAGTAGTAGGGACACCCGGGCTTTCTTT,CASSRDTRAFF
.,TRBJ1-3,.,TRBV10-2,TGCGCCAGCACTTGGGGCGTAAAGCACTCTGGAAACACCATATATTTT,CASTWGVKHSGNTIYF
.,TRBJ1-5,.,TRBV19,TGTGCCAGTAGTATGACAGGATCTAGCAATCAGCCCCAGCATTTT,CASSMTGSSNQPQHF
.,TRBJ1-2,.,TRBV27,TGTGCCAGCAGTCGTCTGGGCAGGGTAGGTGGCTACACCTTC,CASSRLGRVGGYTF
.,TRBJ2-1,.,TRBV29-1,TGCAGCGCCTCGGAGGACTCCTACAATGAGCAGTTCTTC,CSASEDSYNEQFF
.,TRBJ1-4,.,TRBV19,TGTGCCAGTAGTCGGGACACTAAAATTGGATTGGGCTATGAAAAACTGTTTTTT,CASSRDTKIGLGYEKLFF
.,TRBJ2-7,.,TRBV9,TGTGCCAGCAGCCCCACCGTCGGGGTGAAGCAGTACTTC,CASSPTVGVKQYF
.,TRBJ2-5,.,TRBV5-5,TGTGCCAGCAGCTTTCATAGAAACCGGGAGACCCAGTACTTC,CASSFHRNRETQYF
.,TRBJ1-5,.,TRBV6-5,TGTGCCAGCAGTCAGGACAGTAATCAGCCCCAGCATTTT,CASSQDSNQPQHF
.,TRBJ2-4,.,TRBV11-1,TGTGCCAGCAGCAAACAGGGCGGCCTAGCCAAAAACATTCAGTACTTC,CASSKQGGLAKNIQYF
.,TRBJ2-5,TRBD1,TRBV14,TGTGCCAGCAGCATTGACAGGGGGCGCGTAGAGACCCAGTACTTC,CASSIDRGRVETQYF
.,TRBJ2-5,TRBD1,TRBV5-1,TGCGCCAGCAGCTTGACAGGGGGGTCAGAGACCCAGTACTTC,CASSLTGGSETQYF
.,TRBJ2-1,TRBD2,TRBV2,TGTGCCAGCAGGGTCCCTAGCGGGAACAACAATGAGCAGTTCTTC,CASRVPSGNNNEQFF
.,TRBJ1-1,TRBD1,TRBV7-8,TGTGCCAGCAGCTTAGGACGGACAGGGGCGAACACTGAAGCTTTCTTT,CASSLGRTGANTEAFF
.,TRBJ1-3,TRBD1,TRBV14,TGTGCCAGCAGCCAAGTACAGGGGAGGCCTGGAAACACCATATATTTT,CASSQVQGRPGNTIYF
once,TRBJ2-3,TRBD2,TRBV5-1,TGCGCCAGCAGCTTGGGACTAGCGGGAGTTGGTAGCACAGATACGCAGTATTTT,CASSLGLAGVGSTDTQYF
.,TRBJ2-5,TRBD2,TRBV6-4,TGTGCCAGCAGTGACCAAGCGGGAGCGGGTGAGACCCAGTACTTC,CASSDQAGAGETQYF
once,TRBJ2-7,TRBD2,TRBV27,TGTGCCAGCGCTAGGGCGGGAGGGCCTTACGAGCAGTACTTC,CASARAGGPYEQYF
.,TRBJ2-1,TRBD2,TRBV5-1,TGCGCCAGCAGCTTGGCACTAGCGGGAGGCAATGAGCAGTTCTTC,CASSLALAGGNEQFF
.,TRBJ2-7,.,TRBV3-1/TRBV3-2,TGTGCCAGCAGCCCCGTCAGGGGCTACGAGCAGTACTTC,CASSPVRGYEQYF
.,TRBJ1-5,.,TRBV12-3/TRBV12-4,TGTGCCAGCAGACTTAAGGGGGATCAGCCCCAGCATTTT,CASRLKGDQPQHF
.,TRBJ1-1,TRBD1,TRBV28,TGTGCCAGCAGGCGAACACAGGGGGGTGAAGCTTTCTTT,CASRRTQGGEAFF
.,TRBJ2-1,TRBD2,TRBV19,TGTGCCAGTAGTCCAATCGGACTAGCGGGAAACTCCTACAATGAGCAGTTCTTC,CASSPIGLAGNSYNEQFF
.,TRBJ2-1,TRBD2,TRBV28,TGTGCCAGCAGAACTAGCGGGAGTCCCAATGAGCAGTTCTTC,CASRTSGSPNEQFF
.,TRBJ1-5,.,TRBV7-9,TGTGCCAGCAGCTTTCAGGGGCGCGGTCAGCCCCAGCATTTT,CASSFQGRGQPQHF
few,TRBJ2-1,.,TRBV29-1,TGCAGCGTTGAATGGCAGGGGGGCTACAATGAGCAGTTCTTC,CSVEWQGGYNEQFF
.,TRBJ1-2,.,TRBV15,TGTGCCACCAGCAGATTGCAGGGCGACTATGGCTACACCTTC,CATSRLQGDYGYTF